The clone carrying this T cell receptor (beta chain) was counted at least ten times. The source of the sample is a study of T cells in Graves' hyperthyroidism and ophthalmopathy. Amplification of TCR beta CDR3 regions used RNA as the template. An initial round of RT-PCR targeting the TCR CDR3 relied on the HTBI primer set. TCRdb analysed the multiplex PCR reads with MiXCR anew, one entry per CDR3 protein. The sample has 250,000 to 350,000 distinct CDR3 sequences, approximately 15% seen once. The CDR3 is made up of 14 amino acids. In germline, CDR1 is SNHLY, CDR2 FYNNEI. Trimming took off 6 bases at V and 2 bases at J, with 13 bases between the two ends.

The clonotype was recovered from an older woman with Graves' ophthalmopathy. The rearrangement joins TRBV2 to TRBJ1-2, with D perhaps matching TRBD1 (6 bases). The sample comprised blood. CDR3 nucleotides: TGTGCCAGCAGAAACCGGGACACCAACTATGGCTACACCTTC. Protein sequence: CASRNRDTNYGYTF.